The clone carrying this T cell receptor beta chain showed up just a few times. Its antigen remains unknown. TCRdb reprocessed the RT-PCR reads via MiXCR and lists one record per CDR3 protein. The table includes 650,000 to 700,000 distinct CDR3 sequences, approximately 15% detected once. The data stem from a study of response to subunit inactivated influenza vaccine. Study-wide results and caveats: Few additional T cells are recruited per seasonal influenza vaccination, authors suggested.

V lost 5 bases and J lost 4; bases outside the gene matches: 5. Germline V gives CDR1 SGHVS, CDR2 FQNEAQ. The CDR3 totals 16 residues. The TCR comes from a man aged 45-65 years who received an inactivated influenza vaccine. The V gene is TRBV7-8, the J gene TRBJ2-1; TRBD2 aligns across 13 bases. This specimen consisted of PBMCs from blood, obtained about 11 days after vaccination. DNA of the CDR3: TGTGCCAGCAGCGCCCGACTAGCGGGGGGTTACAATGAGCAGTTCTTC. Translation: CASSARLAGGYNEQFF.